Presented here are 30 T cell receptor beta chains from one specimen sequenced in a study of cytomegalovirus exposure and HLA in healthy donors. PCR was performed using 60 Vbeta and 13 Jbeta primers. Libraries were prepared by immunoSEQ multiplex PCR; TCRdb keeps only in-frame clonotypes and omits some of them. The data hold around 150,000 clones, with roughly 79% observed a single time. Sequences were obtained from PBMCs. Receptors originate from a woman aged 40 to 50 in good health and CMV-seronegative.

This chain joins TRBV29-1 and TRBJ1-1, with a weak D call TRBD1 (5 bases). V lost 4 bases and J lost 4, with 16 bases in between. The CDR3 totals 14 residues. Germline V lookup: CDR1 SQVTM, CDR2 ANQGSEA. CDR3: CSVGGRAFSTEAFF. The CDR3 DNA sequence: TGCAGCGTTGGTGGCAGGGCATTTTCCACTGAAGCTTTCTTT.

This rearrangement joins TRBV7-9 to TRBJ1-6; 7 bases align to TRBD1. V lost 6 bases, J lost 7 bases, and 6 bases stayed unmatched. The CDR3 extends over 14 amino acids. Looked up from germline, CDR1 is SEHNR and CDR2 is FQNEAQ (reference sequence). CDR3 in amino acids: CASRSTGNNSPLHF. The CDR3 coding sequence is TGTGCCAGCAGGTCGACAGGGAACAATTCACCCCTCCACTTT.

This clone was seen more than once but under ten times. J is TRBJ2-3 and V is TRBV7-3, with TRBD2 identical over 10 bases. The CDR3 has 16 residues. From germline, CDR1 is SGHTA and CDR2 FQGTGA. With 2 bases clipped from V and 2 bases from J, the junction kept 4 bases outside the gene matches. The CDR3 loop reads CASSLVAGGATDTQYF. Here the CDR3 DNA reads TGTGCCAGCAGCTTAGTAGCGGGAGGCGCCACAGATACGCAGTATTTT.

The genes are TRBV18 and TRBJ2-2; a possible D gene is TRBD2 (6 bases). V was pared by 8 bases and J by 1 base, with 14 bases between. Germline assignment: CDR1 KGHSH and CDR2 LQKENI. The CDR3 is 15 amino acids. In DNA, the CDR3 is TGTGCCAGCCCGCGAGGGAGGCTGAACACCGGGGAGCTGTTTTTT. Protein: CASPRGRLNTGELFF. The whole variable domain, remainder taken from reference TRBV18 and TRBJ2-2, is NAGVMQNPRHLVRRRGQEARLRCSPMKGHSHVYWYRQLPEEGLKFMVYLQKENIIDESGMPKERFSAEFPKEGPSILRIQQVVRGDSAAYFCASPRGRLNTGELFFGEGSRLTVL.

This chain joins TRBV6-4 and TRBJ2-1; perhaps TRBD2 as D (6 bases). Between the trimmed V and J ends, which lost 3 bases and 0 bases, there was a span of 12 bases. From germline, CDR1 is MRHNA and CDR2 SNTAGT. This CDR3 comprises 16 residues. In nucleotides, the CDR3 is TGTGCCAGCAGTGAAACTCCCGGGAGCTCCTACAATGAGCAGTTCTTC. Translating gives CASSETPGSSYNEQFF.

The V and J genes are TRBV27 and TRBJ1-5; TRBD1 is a possible D gene (5 bases). From germline, CDR1 is MNHEY and CDR2 SMNVEV (reference sequence). V lost 4 bases, J lost 2 bases, and 12 bases lay in between. The CDR3 is made up of 15 amino acids. CDR3 bases: TGTGCCAGCAGTTCCCAGGGTTGGGGCAATCAGCCCCAGCATTTT. Translation: CASSSQGWGNQPQHF.

This clone was seen once. This chain links TRBV29-1 with TRBJ1-3; D is ambiguous. Germline V gene data show CDR1 as SQVTM and CDR2 as ANQGSEA. This CDR3 has 13 residues. Trimming took off 3 bases at V and 1 base at J, with 7 bases between the two ends. The CDR3 sequence: CSVEWTSGNTIYF. The DNA of the CDR3 is TGCAGCGTTGAGTGGACTTCTGGAAACACCATATATTTT.

With respect to this clone: The junction departs from the called germline gene at one end, perhaps through a read error. The chain recombines TRBV7-9 with TRBJ2-7; possibly TRBD2 for D (6 bases). The CDR3 consists of 12 residues. The germline gives CDR1 SEHNR, CDR2 FQNEAQ (reference sequence). The CDR3 spells CSSSLAAGEQYF. The CDR3 DNA reads as TGTTCCAGCAGCTTAGCGGCAGGCGAGCAGTACTTC.

This clone was seen a handful of times. Compared with germline, one end of the junction differs, possibly owing to a read error. The chain joins TRBV5-6 to TRBJ1-4, with D uncertain. CDR1 is SGHDT and CDR2 is YYEEEE in the germline V gene. The CDR3 is 13 residues long. The CDR3 DNA is TGTGCCAGCAGCTTGGGGGAGGGCCCGACTTTGCTTTTT. Its protein product is CASSLGEGPTLLF.

This sequence joins TRBV5-6 and TRBJ2-5; D is unresolved. Trimming removed 2 bases at V and 5 bases at J, with 10 bases between. The CDR3 extends over 13 amino acids. Germline V gene lookup returns CDR1 SGHDT and CDR2 YYEEEE. The CDR3 DNA is TGTGCCAGCAGCTTCCGAGAGTGGGAGACCCAGTACTTC. It specifies CASSFREWETQYF.

The chain carries TRBV4-1 and TRBJ1-4, with D uncertain. This CDR3 spans 17 amino acids. Deletions cut 4 bases from V and 7 bases from J, with 22 bases between. Germline V gives CDR1 MGHRA, CDR2 YSYEKL. The CDR3 loop reads CASSRLPEAKLGEKLFF. The CDR3 DNA reads as TGCGCCAGCAGCCGTCTCCCGGAGGCAAAACTGGGTGAAAAACTGTTTTTT.

The rearrangement links TRBV7-3 to TRBJ1-1; the match to TRBD1 covers 9 bases. This CDR3 is 14 amino acids long. The J segment lost 6 bases and the V segment lost 4 bases, leaving 6 bases of the junction unmatched. Germline V lookup: CDR1 SGHTA, CDR2 FQGTGA. In DNA, the CDR3 is TGTGCCAGCAGCTCGGGACAGGGTACGGCTGAAGCTTTCTTT. This sequence encodes CASSSGQGTAEAFF.

The V and J genes are TRBV27 and TRBJ1-3, with TRBD1 as a possible D gene (5 bases). CDR1 is MNHEY and CDR2 is SMNVEV in the germline V gene (reference sequence). V was trimmed by 8 bases and J by 4 bases, leaving 12 bases between them. CDR3 length equals 13 residues. In nucleotides, the CDR3 is TGTGCCAGCCGGCCTGGGGCCGGAAACACCATATATTTT. Translation gives CASRPGAGNTIYF.

The chain carries TRBV7-3 and TRBJ2-1; TRBD2 agrees at 10 bases. V was clipped by 4 bases and J by 9 bases; unmatched bases: 6. Germline values: CDR1 SGHTA, CDR2 FQGTGA. The CDR3 has 14 residues. The CDR3: CASSSPASGSEQFF. CDR3 sequence (DNA): TGTGCCAGCAGCTCCCCGGCTAGCGGGAGTGAGCAGTTCTTC.

The J gene is TRBJ1-6, the V gene TRBV5-1; D is perhaps TRBD1 (5 bases). The CDR3 covers 14 residues. Trimming cost V 2 bases and J 8 bases, with 11 bases left between them. Germline CDR1 reads SGHRS; CDR2 reads YFSETQ. The CDR3 coding sequence is TGCGCCAGCAGCTTCCGGGGGAGTGATTCACCCCTCCACTTT. It codes for CASSFRGSDSPLHF.

The V call is TRBV9, the J call TRBJ2-3; tentatively, D is TRBD2 (6 bases). The V end lost 1 base, the J end lost 2 bases, and 11 bases lay between the germline ends. The CDR3 is 15 residues long. Germline V gene data show CDR1 as SGDLS and CDR2 as YYNGEE. The CDR3 DNA sequence: TGTGCCAGCAGCGTACTTGGGGGGTACACAGATACGCAGTATTTT. Translated: CASSVLGGYTDTQYF.

This chain joins TRBV30 and TRBJ2-5, with TRBD2 as a possible D gene (6 bases). V was trimmed by 1 base and J by 5 bases, leaving 14 bases between them. The germline V gene has CDR1 GTSNPN and CDR2 SVGIG (reference sequence). The CDR3 runs 14 residues. The CDR3 here is CAWSEWGGIETQYF. The CDR3 bases are TGTGCCTGGAGTGAGTGGGGCGGGATTGAGACCCAGTACTTC.

The rearrangement joins TRBV14 to TRBJ2-3, with 9 bases fitting TRBD2. Germline lookup yields CDR1 SGHDN and CDR2 FVKESK. The CDR3 extends over 16 amino acids. J was trimmed by 0 bases and V by 0 bases; bases with no gene match: 1. The CDR3 sequence: CASSQETSGSTDTQYF. The CDR3 DNA reads as TGTGCCAGCAGCCAAGAAACTAGCGGGAGCACAGATACGCAGTATTTT.

The chain joins TRBV4-1 to TRBJ1-2; D gene ambiguous. Per germline, CDR1 MGHRA and CDR2 YSYEKL. Between the trimmed V and J ends, which lost 0 bases and 4 bases, there was a span of 3 bases. The CDR3 is 12 amino acids. The CDR3, as DNA: TGCGCCAGCAGCCAAGACTTCTATGGCTACACCTTC. Protein sequence: CASSQDFYGYTF.

Remarks on this clone: At one boundary the junction diverges from the germline segment, which might be a read error. This chain connects TRBV7-7 to TRBJ2-1; TRBD2 aligns across 9 bases. CDR3 length: 13 residues. Looked up from germline, CDR1 is SSHAT and CDR2 is FNYEAQ (reference sequence). CDR3 bases: TGTGCTAGCAGCCGCGGGAGGGGCAATGAGCAGTTCTTC. Translation gives CASSRGRGNEQFF.

This clone was seen a few times. This chain connects TRBV10-3 to TRBJ2-7, with TRBD2 as a possible D gene (6 bases). CDR1 is ENHRY and CDR2 is SYGVKD in the germline V gene. There are 14 residues in the CDR3. With 2 bases removed from V and 1 base from J, the gap between germline ends came to 9 bases. The CDR3 DNA sequence: TGTGCCATCAGTGAGCGGGAGTTGTCCTACGAGCAGTACTTC. This sequence encodes CAISERELSYEQYF.

This chain connects TRBV2 to TRBJ2-5, with TRBD2 matching 7 bases. Germline V gene data show CDR1 as SNHLY and CDR2 as FYNNEI. The CDR3 is 13 residues long. V lost 6 bases and J lost 7; bases outside the gene matches: 8. In nucleotides, the CDR3 is TGTGCCAGCAGCGGCCCGTGGGAGGGGACCCAGTACTTC. It translates to CASSGPWEGTQYF.

The chain uses TRBV5-1 and TRBJ2-7; TRBD2 aligns across 11 bases. The length of the CDR3 is 14 residues. CDR1 is SGHRS, CDR2 YFSETQ, per germline. With V trimmed by 4 bases and J by 5 bases, 5 bases remained unmatched. The CDR3 DNA is TGCGCCAGCAGCCGGACTAGCGGGTTGGACGAGCAGTACTTC. Its translation: CASSRTSGLDEQYF.

This chain joins TRBV5-6 and TRBJ1-2; 8 bases line up with TRBD1. Germline CDR1 is SGHDT and CDR2 is YYEEEE. V shed 1 base and J 4 bases; nucleotides not matched to a gene: 6. This CDR3 comprises 15 residues. CDR3 region: CASSLTGRGLYGYTF. In DNA form, the CDR3 reads TGTGCCAGCAGCTTGACCGGCAGGGGGCTCTATGGCTACACCTTC.

The rearrangement uses TRBV7-8 and TRBJ2-7, with a possible D match to TRBD1 (6 bases). This CDR3 has 14 amino acids. Germline V gene lookup returns CDR1 SGHVS and CDR2 FQNEAQ. The V and J ends lost 5 bases and 0 bases respectively, with 11 bases between them. The CDR3 spells CASSGTGSSYEQYF. CDR3 coding DNA: TGTGCCAGCAGCGGAACAGGGAGCTCCTACGAGCAGTACTTC.

Only a few counts were recorded for this clone. The chain has TRBV6-6 and TRBJ1-1, with 12 bases that match TRBD1. This CDR3 region has 15 residues. V dropped 8 bases and J dropped 1; count of bases not matched to a gene: 5. Germline-derived CDR1 and CDR2 are MNHNY and SVGAGI (reference sequence). The CDR3 loop reads CASSPGQGANTEAFF. CDR3 in DNA: TGTGCCAGCTCCCCGGGACAGGGGGCGAACACTGAAGCTTTCTTT.

The sample holds one count of this clone. The chain is built from TRBV5-1 and TRBJ2-3; 8 bases fit TRBD2. V lost 7 bases, J lost 6 bases, and 13 bases stayed unmatched. This CDR3 contains 15 residues. Germline V gene data show CDR1 as SGHRS and CDR2 as YFSETQ. CDR3 bases: TGCGCCAGCCAGCAGGGTAGCGGGGCCGCTGATACGCAGTATTTT. Amino acids: CASQQGSGAADTQYF.

The chain employs TRBV27 and TRBJ1-2; 10 positions agree with TRBD1. The CDR3 runs 16 residues. Losses at the gene ends were 2 bases for V and 6 bases for J; bases not matched to a gene: 9. Germline-derived CDR1 and CDR2 are MNHEY and SMNVEV (reference sequence). CDR3 nucleotide sequence: TGTGCCAGCAGTTTAGAGACACCGGGACAGGGGCATGGCTACACCTTC. Residues: CASSLETPGQGHGYTF.

V usage is TRBV11-3 and J usage is TRBJ1-1; no clear D. V was shortened by 1 base and J by 1 base, with 4 bases between the two germline ends. The CDR3 has 13 residues. Germline V gene sequence: CDR1 SGHNT, CDR2 YENEEA. DNA for the CDR3: TGTGCCAGCAGCTTAGGGAGGAACACTGAAGCTTTCTTT. It translates to CASSLGRNTEAFF.

The chain joins TRBV11-1 to TRBJ2-7; possibly TRBD1 for D (5 bases). The CDR3 length is 12 residues. Trimming shortened V by 1 base and J by 10 bases, and 11 bases separated the two germline ends. The V gene's germline CDR1 is SGHAT and CDR2 FQDESV (reference sequence). CDR3 amino acids: CASSLESGRQYF. Here the CDR3 DNA reads TGTGCCAGCAGCTTAGAGTCAGGGCGTCAGTACTTC.